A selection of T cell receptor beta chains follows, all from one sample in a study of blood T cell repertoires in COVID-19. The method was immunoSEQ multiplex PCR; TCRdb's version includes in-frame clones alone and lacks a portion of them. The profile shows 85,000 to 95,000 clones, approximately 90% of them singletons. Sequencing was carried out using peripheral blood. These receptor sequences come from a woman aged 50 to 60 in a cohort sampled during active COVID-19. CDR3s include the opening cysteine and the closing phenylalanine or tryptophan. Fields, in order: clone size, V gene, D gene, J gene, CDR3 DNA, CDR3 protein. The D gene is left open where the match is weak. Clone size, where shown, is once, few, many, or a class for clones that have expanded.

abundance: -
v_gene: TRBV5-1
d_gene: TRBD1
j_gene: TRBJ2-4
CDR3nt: TGCGCCAGCAGCACCGGGACAGGGGGCGCGGGTGAGGACTTC
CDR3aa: CASSTGTGGAGEDF

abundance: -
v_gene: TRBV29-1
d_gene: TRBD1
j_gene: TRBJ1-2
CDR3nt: TGCAGCGTCGATAAATACGACAGGGGCGGCTACACCTTC
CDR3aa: CSVDKYDRGGYTF

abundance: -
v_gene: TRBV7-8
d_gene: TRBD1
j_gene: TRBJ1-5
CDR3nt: TGTGCCAGCAGCTTGGACAGGGGTCAAAGCAATCAGCCCCAGCATTTT
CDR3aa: CASSLDRGQSNQPQHF

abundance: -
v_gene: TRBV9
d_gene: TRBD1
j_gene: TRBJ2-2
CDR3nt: TGTGCCAGCAGCCCGCAGGGGGCTATCGGGGAGCTGTTTTTT
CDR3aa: CASSPQGAIGELFF

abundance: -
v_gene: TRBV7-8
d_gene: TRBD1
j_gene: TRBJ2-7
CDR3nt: TGTGCCAGCAGCTTGGGGACAGGACAAGGCGAGCAGTACTTC
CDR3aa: CASSLGTGQGEQYF

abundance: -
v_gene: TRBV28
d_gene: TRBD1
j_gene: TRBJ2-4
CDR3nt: TGTGCCAGCAGTTTATTCAGGCTAACAGGGGGACACATTCAGTACTTC
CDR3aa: CASSLFRLTGGHIQYF

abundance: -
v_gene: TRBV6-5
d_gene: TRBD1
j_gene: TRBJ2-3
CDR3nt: TGTGCCAGCAGGACAGGGATTATCGATACGCAGTATTTT
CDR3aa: CASRTGIIDTQYF

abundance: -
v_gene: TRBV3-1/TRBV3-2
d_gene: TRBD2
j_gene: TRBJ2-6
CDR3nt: TGTGCCAGCAGCCAGGGTTTCGGGGGGTCCGGGGCCAACGTCCTGACTTTC
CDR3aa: CASSQGFGGSGANVLTF

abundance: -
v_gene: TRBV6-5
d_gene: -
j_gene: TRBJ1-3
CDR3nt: TGTGCCAGCAGTTACTCCGGGGGGGTCTCTGGAAACACCATATATTTT
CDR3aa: CASSYSGGVSGNTIYF

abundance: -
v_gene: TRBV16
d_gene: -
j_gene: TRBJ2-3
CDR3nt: TGTGCCAGCAGCCAAGCGGCGGGGCGCACAGATACGCAGTATTTT
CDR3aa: CASSQAAGRTDTQYF

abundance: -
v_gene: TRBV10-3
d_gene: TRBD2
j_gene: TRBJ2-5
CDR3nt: TGTGCCATCAGTGAGAGTCGCGGGACTAGCGGGGAAGAGACCCAGTACTTC
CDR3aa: CAISESRGTSGEETQYF

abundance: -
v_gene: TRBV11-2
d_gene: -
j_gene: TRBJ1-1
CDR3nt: TGTGCCAGCAGCCGCGGACAGGAAGCTTTCTTT
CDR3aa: CASSRGQEAFF

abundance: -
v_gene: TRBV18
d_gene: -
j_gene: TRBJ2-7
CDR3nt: TGTGCCAGCTCCCCACTCCAGGGCAGCTACTACGAGCAGTACTTC
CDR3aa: CASSPLQGSYYEQYF

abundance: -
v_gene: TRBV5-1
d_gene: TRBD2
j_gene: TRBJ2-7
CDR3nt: TGCGCCAGCAGCAGACTAGCGGGAGGGGAGTACGAGCAGTACTTC
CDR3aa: CASSRLAGGEYEQYF

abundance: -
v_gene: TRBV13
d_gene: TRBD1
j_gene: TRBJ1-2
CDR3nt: TGTGCCAGCAGCGGGGGACAGGGGACGAGGTATGGCTACACCTTC
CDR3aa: CASSGGQGTRYGYTF

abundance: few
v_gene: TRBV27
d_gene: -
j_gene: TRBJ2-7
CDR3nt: TGTGCCAGCAGTTTGGGCCCTTTCCACGAGCAGTACTTC
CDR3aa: CASSLGPFHEQYF

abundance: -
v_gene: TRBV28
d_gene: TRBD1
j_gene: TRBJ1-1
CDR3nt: TGTGCCAGCAGTTTAAGTCAGGGGGTAACTGAAGCTTTCTTT
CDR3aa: CASSLSQGVTEAFF

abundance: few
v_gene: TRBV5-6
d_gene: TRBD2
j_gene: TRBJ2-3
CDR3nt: TGTGCCAGCAGCCCTCAAATGGGGGGGACTTTCGCAGATACGCAGTATTTT
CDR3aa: CASSPQMGGTFADTQYF

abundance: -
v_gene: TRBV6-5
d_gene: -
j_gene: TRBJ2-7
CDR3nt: TGTGCCAGCGCTAACCCCTACGAGCAGTACTTC
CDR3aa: CASANPYEQYF

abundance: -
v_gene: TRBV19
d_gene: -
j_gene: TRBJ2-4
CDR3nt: TGTGCCAGTAGTAGCAGGGTTTCCAAAAACATTCAGTACTTC
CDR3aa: CASSSRVSKNIQYF

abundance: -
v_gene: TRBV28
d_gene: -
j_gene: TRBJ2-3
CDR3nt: TGTGCCAGCAGTGGCGGGGTTGAGACGCAGTATTTT
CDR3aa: CASSGGVETQYF

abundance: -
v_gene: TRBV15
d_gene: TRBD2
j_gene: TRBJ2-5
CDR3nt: TGTGCCACCAGCAGAGGGAGTACAGGAGAACTAGCGGTGAGGGAGACCCAGTACTTC
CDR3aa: CATSRGSTGELAVRETQYF

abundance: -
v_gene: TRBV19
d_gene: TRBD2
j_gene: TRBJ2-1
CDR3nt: TGTGCCAGTAGTATCAAACCCCTGGGACTAGCGGGAGTCACTAATGAGCAGTTCTTC
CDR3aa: CASSIKPLGLAGVTNEQFF

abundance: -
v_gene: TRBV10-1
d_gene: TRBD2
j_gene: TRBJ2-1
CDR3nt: TGCGCCAGCAGTGAGTCGCCGGGACTAGCGGGAGCGGGCAATGAGCAGTTCTTC
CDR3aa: CASSESPGLAGAGNEQFF

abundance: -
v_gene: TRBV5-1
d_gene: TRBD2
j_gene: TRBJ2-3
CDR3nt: TGCGCCAGCAGCTTGACTAGCGGCGGGCCAGATACGCAGTATTTT
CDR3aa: CASSLTSGGPDTQYF

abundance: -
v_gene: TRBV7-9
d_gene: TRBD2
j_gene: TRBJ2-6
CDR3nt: TGTGCCAGCACCCGATCGGGAGGCTCTGGGGCCAACGTCCTGACTTTC
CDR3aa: CASTRSGGSGANVLTF

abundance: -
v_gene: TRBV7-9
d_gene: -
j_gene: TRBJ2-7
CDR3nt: TGTGCCAGCAGCTTGGCAGGGGTTTCCTACGAGCAGTACTTC
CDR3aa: CASSLAGVSYEQYF

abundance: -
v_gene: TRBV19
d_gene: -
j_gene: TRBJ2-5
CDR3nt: TGTGCCAGTAGTCTGGACAGCCGGTTCCAGGAGACCCAGTACTTC
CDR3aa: CASSLDSRFQETQYF

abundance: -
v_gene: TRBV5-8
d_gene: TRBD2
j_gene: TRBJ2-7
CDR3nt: TGTGCCAGCAGCTTGGATCTAGCGGGAGGAGACGAGCAGTACTTC
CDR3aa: CASSLDLAGGDEQYF

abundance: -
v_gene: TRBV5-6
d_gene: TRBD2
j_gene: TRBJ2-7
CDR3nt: TGTGCCAGCAGCCCTTCTAGCGGGTACGAGCAGTACTTC
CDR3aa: CASSPSSGYEQYF

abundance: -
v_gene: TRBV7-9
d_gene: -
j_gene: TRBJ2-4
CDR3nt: TGTGCCAGCAGCTTAACAGCGGGCAAAAACATTCAGTACTTC
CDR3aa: CASSLTAGKNIQYF

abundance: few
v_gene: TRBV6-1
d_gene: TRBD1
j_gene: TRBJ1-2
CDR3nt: TGTGCCAGCAGTGAAAGGGCCAGGGGGCGTTCGGGCTATGGCTACACCTTC
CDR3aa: CASSERARGRSGYGYTF

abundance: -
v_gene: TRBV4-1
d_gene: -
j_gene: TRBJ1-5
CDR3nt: TGCGCCAGCAGCCAAGATCCGACAGGAGACCCTCTCAATCAGCCCCAGCATTTT
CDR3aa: CASSQDPTGDPLNQPQHF

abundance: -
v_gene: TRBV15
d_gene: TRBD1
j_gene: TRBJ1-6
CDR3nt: TGTGCCACCAGCAGAGGACAGGGTGTGGATTCACCCCTCCACTTT
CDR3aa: CATSRGQGVDSPLHF

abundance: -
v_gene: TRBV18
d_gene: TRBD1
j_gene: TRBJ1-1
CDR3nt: TGTGCCAGCTCACCTACAGGGGATACTGAAGCTTTCTTT
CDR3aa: CASSPTGDTEAFF

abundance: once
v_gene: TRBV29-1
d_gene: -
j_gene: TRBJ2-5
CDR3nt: TGCAGCGTGGACAGTATTTTCCAAGAGACCCAGTACTTC
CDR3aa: CSVDSIFQETQYF

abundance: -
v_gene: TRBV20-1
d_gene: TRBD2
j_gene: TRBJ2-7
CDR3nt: TGCAGTGCTAGTCGGCCTAGCGGGGACGAGCAGTACTTC
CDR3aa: CSASRPSGDEQYF

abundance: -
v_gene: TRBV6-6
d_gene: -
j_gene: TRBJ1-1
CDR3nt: TGTGCCAGCAGCGAAAGGACAGTGAACACTGAAGCTTTCTTT
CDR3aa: CASSERTVNTEAFF

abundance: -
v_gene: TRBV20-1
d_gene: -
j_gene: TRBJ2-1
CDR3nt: TGCAGTGCTAGTGGAGGTTCCAATGAGCAGTTCTTC
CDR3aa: CSASGGSNEQFF

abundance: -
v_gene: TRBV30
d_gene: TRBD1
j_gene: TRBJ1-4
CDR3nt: TGTGCCTGGAGTGCTGGACAGGGAGGCGAAAAACTGTTTTTT
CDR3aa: CAWSAGQGGEKLFF

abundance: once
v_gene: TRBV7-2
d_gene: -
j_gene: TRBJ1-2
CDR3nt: TGTGCCAGCAGTCCAGGCTATGGCTACACCTTC
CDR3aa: CASSPGYGYTF